The 26 T cell receptor beta chains reported below all come from one sample, sequenced in a study of cytomegalovirus exposure and HLA in healthy donors (dated by TCRdb to about 2017). The library was produced with the immunoSEQ multiplex PCR assay. TCRdb took this table from immuneACCESS and kept in-frame rearrangements with V and J called. Such tables lack part of the clones; where checked against another copy, unresolved V genes explain under half of the gap, and the rest is unexplained. The sample yields 95,000 to 150,000 clones; around 95% were counted once. 1.5% to 2% of the sample comes from the top ten. Sequencing input: PBMCs. These receptor sequences come from a man younger than 30 in good health and CMV-seronegative.

The chain uses TRBV28 and TRBJ2-1, with 9 bases that match TRBD2. Germline-derived CDR1 and CDR2 are MDHEN and SYDVKM. Germline trimming cut 7 bases from V and 5 bases from J; bases unmatched to any gene: 6. The CDR3 runs 14 residues. This CDR3 is CASIRREGHNEQFF. CDR3 in DNA: TGTGCCAGCATCAGGCGGGAGGGCCACAATGAGCAGTTCTTC. The full variable domain, in which reference TRBV28 and TRBJ2-1 provide the parts outside the CDR3, is DVKVTQSSRYLVKRTGEKVFLECVQDMDHENMFWYRQDPGLGLRLIYFSYDVKMKEKGDIPEGYSVSREKKERFSLILESASTNQTSMYLCASIRREGHNEQFFGPGTRLTVL.

The chain carries TRBV5-4 and TRBJ2-7; TRBD2 aligns across 7 bases. The germline V gene encodes CDR1 SGHNT and CDR2 YYREEE (reference sequence). CDR3 length: 14 amino acids. V shed 2 bases, J shed 1 base, and the junction held 3 bases outside the gene matches. CDR3: CASSFRAGSYEQYF. In DNA form, the CDR3 reads TGTGCCAGCAGCTTTCGAGCGGGGTCCTACGAGCAGTACTTC.

The chain employs TRBV6-1 and TRBJ2-7; TRBD1 might be the D (5 bases). In germline, CDR1 is MNHNS, CDR2 SASEGT. The CDR3 extends over 15 amino acids. V was clipped by 3 bases and J by 0 bases, with 12 bases between them. This CDR3 is CASSDRVKTSYEQYF. The DNA for the CDR3 is TGTGCCAGCAGTGACAGGGTGAAGACCTCCTACGAGCAGTACTTC.

The gene calls are TRBV27 and TRBJ1-4; D ambiguous. V lost 6 bases, J lost 5 bases, and 31 bases lay in between. Germline lookup yields CDR1 MNHEY and CDR2 SMNVEV (reference sequence). This CDR3 is 20 amino acids long. Here the CDR3 reads CASSSSLSPSRRSINEKLFF. For the CDR3, the DNA is TGTGCCAGCAGCTCAAGTTTATCCCCCTCCCGCCGGAGTATAAATGAAAAACTGTTTTTT.

The chain joins TRBV7-9 to TRBJ2-3; the D is unclear. V lost 3 bases and J 2 bases, leaving 6 bases between the germline ends. Germline values: CDR1 SEHNR, CDR2 FQNEAQ (reference sequence). This CDR3 is 13 amino acids long. CDR3 nucleotides: TGTGCCAGCAGCTTCGGTACCACAGATACGCAGTATTTT. Amino acids: CASSFGTTDTQYF.

J is TRBJ2-7 and V is TRBV11-3, with a weak D call TRBD1 (6 bases). V was shortened by 1 base and J by 3 bases, with 13 bases between the two germline ends. From germline, CDR1 is SGHNT and CDR2 YENEEA. This CDR3 spans 15 amino acids. Here the CDR3 reads CASSLASGTHYEQYF. CDR3 DNA sequence: TGTGCCAGCAGCTTAGCTTCCGGGACACACTACGAGCAGTACTTC.

This chain links TRBV27 with TRBJ1-2, with TRBD1 identical over 10 bases. This CDR3 has 14 amino acids. Germline V gene lookup returns CDR1 MNHEY and CDR2 SMNVEV (reference sequence). The V and J ends lost 6 bases and 4 bases, in that order; junction bases with no gene match: 5. The CDR3 bases are TGTGCCAGCAGGGGGACAGGGGTCAGCTATGGCTACACCTTC. Translating it yields CASRGTGVSYGYTF.

This chain's CDR3 is CASSSDRVEKVTEAFF. Written as DNA, the CDR3 is TGTGCCAGCAGCTCCGACAGGGTAGAGAAAGTAACTGAAGCTTTCTTT. This chain joins TRBV2 and TRBJ1-1, with 7 bases identical to TRBD1. This CDR3 is built from 16 residues. CDR1 SNHLY and CDR2 FYNNEI come from the germline V gene. V dropped 6 bases and J dropped 5; count of bases not matched to a gene: 15.

CDR3 residues: CASSIQMGIFRRETQYF. Here the CDR3 DNA reads TGTGCCAGTAGTATCCAGATGGGCATTTTTAGAAGGGAGACCCAGTACTTC. V usage is TRBV19 and J usage is TRBJ2-5; no clear D gene. Germline assignment: CDR1 LNHDA and CDR2 SQIVND (reference sequence). The CDR3 is 17 residues long. The germline V and J ends were trimmed by 3 bases and 5 bases, with 22 bases remaining between them.

The chain carries TRBV15 and TRBJ2-7; D uncertain. The CDR3 is made up of 12 amino acids. The germline V gene encodes CDR1 LNHNV and CDR2 YYDKDF (reference sequence). V lost 0 bases to trimming and J lost 9 bases, with 9 bases between them. CDR3 sequence: CATSRDKAAQYF. CDR3 nucleotides: TGTGCCACCAGCAGAGATAAGGCGGCGCAGTACTTC.

V gene TRBV5-6 combines with J gene TRBJ2-7, with TRBD1 identical over 9 bases. Germline V gene sequence: CDR1 SGHDT, CDR2 YYEEEE. The CDR3 contains 14 residues. V was clipped by 3 bases and J by 5 bases; unmatched bases: 6. In nucleotides, the CDR3 is TGTGCCAGCAGCTCCGGGACAGGGTTCCACGAGCAGTACTTC. The encoded protein is CASSSGTGFHEQYF.

This clone was detected only a few times. The chain couples TRBV7-9 to TRBJ1-1; no clear D. Germline lookup yields CDR1 SEHNR and CDR2 FQNEAQ (reference sequence). Trimming took off 1 base at V and 1 base at J, with 7 bases between the two ends. The length of the CDR3 is 14 residues. The CDR3 coding sequence is TGTGCCAGCAGCTTAGGGGCGGGGAACACTGAAGCTTTCTTT. Its protein is CASSLGAGNTEAFF. The full variable domain, with the rest looked up from reference TRBV7-9 and TRBJ1-1, is DTGVSQNPRHKITKRGQNVTFRCDPISEHNRLYWYRQTLGQGPEFLTYFQNEAQLEKSRLLSDRFSAERPKGSFSTLEIQRTEQGDSAMYLCASSLGAGNTEAFFGQGTRLTVV.

The chain has TRBV5-4 and TRBJ1-1, with D uncertain. From germline, CDR1 is SGHNT and CDR2 YYREEE (reference sequence). With 4 bases removed from V and 3 bases from J, the gap between germline ends came to 16 bases. The CDR3 has 15 residues. The CDR3 DNA sequence: TGTGCCAGCAGCCGACAAGACGGACTATACACTGAAGCTTTCTTT. Protein sequence: CASSRQDGLYTEAFF.

As concerns this clone: Other DNA sequences within the sample encode an identical CDR3. This chain joins TRBV4-1 and TRBJ2-1, with 7 bases aligning to TRBD2. The CDR3 has 16 residues. CDR1 and CDR2 (germline): MGHRA, YSYEKL. V shed 3 bases and J 0 bases; nucleotides not matched to a gene: 5. The CDR3 nucleotides are TGCGCCAGCAGCCACCCTAGCGGCAGCTCCTACAATGAGCAGTTCTTC. Encoded protein: CASSHPSGSSYNEQFF.

The chain recombines TRBV27 with TRBJ2-1; TRBD2 aligns across 15 bases. V shed 5 bases and J 4 bases; nucleotides not matched to a gene: 9. Germline assignment: CDR1 MNHEY and CDR2 SMNVEV (reference sequence). This CDR3 is 18 amino acids long. This chain's CDR3 is CASSPGLAGGILYNEQFF. DNA of the CDR3: TGTGCCAGCAGTCCGGGACTAGCGGGAGGTATCCTGTACAATGAGCAGTTCTTC.

The chain is built from TRBV27 and TRBJ2-2; the D is unclear. With 5 bases removed from V and 2 bases from J, the gap between germline ends came to 6 bases. Germline values: CDR1 MNHEY, CDR2 SMNVEV (reference sequence). The CDR3 has 13 residues. The CDR3 sequence: CASSNSNTGELFF. CDR3 nucleotides: TGTGCCAGCAGTAATAGCAACACCGGGGAGCTGTTTTTT.

This clone is a singleton in its sample. The rearrangement joins TRBV7-2 to TRBJ2-7; 8 bases map to TRBD2. V gave up 2 bases and J gave up 6 bases; unmatched junction bases: 18. The CDR3 sequence is 18 residues long. CDR1 and CDR2 from the germline V gene are SGHTA and FQGNSA. This CDR3 is CASSLQGSVGAGGREQYF. DNA of the CDR3: TGTGCCAGCAGCTTACAGGGGTCCGTCGGGGCGGGAGGACGCGAGCAGTACTTC.

V usage is TRBV5-6 and J usage is TRBJ1-5; TRBD1 matches at 8 bases. Trimming removed 5 bases from V and 4 bases from J; junction bases left unmatched: 5. The CDR3 runs to 14 residues. Germline lookup yields CDR1 SGHDT and CDR2 YYEEEE. This CDR3 reads CASRLQGGNQPQHF. The DNA of the CDR3 is TGTGCCAGCAGGTTACAGGGGGGGAATCAGCCCCAGCATTTT. Variable domain in full (rest from reference TRBV5-6 and TRBJ1-5): DAGVTQSPTHLIKTRGQQVTLRCSPKSGHDTVSWYQQALGQGPQFIFQYYEEEERQRGNFPDRFSGHQFPNYSSELNVNALLLGDSALYLCASRLQGGNQPQHFGDGTRLSIL.

The chain links TRBV28 to TRBJ2-7; 11 bases agree with TRBD2. The CDR3 has 16 residues. V shed 5 bases, J shed 6 bases, and the junction held 12 bases outside the gene matches. Germline V gene sequence: CDR1 MDHEN, CDR2 SYDVKM. CDR3 protein: CASSPWGSGREGEQYF. In nucleotides, the CDR3 is TGTGCCAGCAGTCCTTGGGGTAGCGGGAGGGAAGGCGAGCAGTACTTC.

The chain uses TRBV11-2 and TRBJ2-3; 7 bases map to TRBD1. Per the germline V gene, CDR1 is SGHAT and CDR2 is FQNNGV. The CDR3 spans 15 residues. V lost 5 bases, J lost 2 bases, and 7 bases stayed unmatched. The DNA of the CDR3 is TGTGCCAGCAGCGAACAACAGGGGTCCACAGATACGCAGTATTTT. This sequence encodes CASSEQQGSTDTQYF.

The count of this clone is one. This chain links TRBV30 with TRBJ2-7, with 12 nucleotides matching TRBD2. The CDR3 extends over 16 amino acids. Germline values: CDR1 GTSNPN, CDR2 SVGIG (reference sequence). V was clipped by 1 base and J by 6 bases; unmatched bases: 10. CDR3 region: CAWSAEILAGGSEQYF. The CDR3 DNA is TGTGCCTGGAGTGCGGAGATCCTAGCGGGAGGGAGCGAGCAGTACTTC.

This chain links TRBV19 with TRBJ2-7; 9 bases fit TRBD1. After removal of 6 bases from V and 6 bases from J, the junction contained 9 bases not matched to a gene. There are 14 residues in the CDR3. The germline V gene encodes CDR1 LNHDA and CDR2 SQIVND (reference sequence). For the CDR3, the DNA is TGTGCCAGTAGGCGGGGACAGGGTACCGGCGAGCAGTACTTC. This translates into CASRRGQGTGEQYF.

V and J are TRBV27 and TRBJ1-4, with 9 bases lining up with TRBD1. The CDR3 length is 14 residues. CDR1 MNHEY and CDR2 SMNVEV come from the germline V gene (reference sequence). The V gene end was trimmed by 5 bases and the J gene end by 11 bases; junction bases not matched to a gene: 9. CDR3 in DNA: TGTGCCAGCAGTACCTGGGACAGGGTTGAGAAACTGTTTTTT. This sequence encodes CASSTWDRVEKLFF. The variable domain in full, with the rest retrieved from reference TRBV27 and TRBJ1-4, is EAQVTQNPRYLITVTGKKLTVTCSQNMNHEYMSWYRQDPGLGLRQIYYSMNVEVTDKGDVPEGYKVSRKEKRNFPLILESPSPNQTSLYFCASSTWDRVEKLFFGSGTQLSVL.

This clone was recorded only once. The chain combines TRBV6-1 with TRBJ2-7, with TRBD1 matching 10 bases. In germline, CDR1 is MNHNS, CDR2 SASEGT. The CDR3 length is 13 residues. J lost 5 bases, V lost 9 bases, and 7 bases had no gene match. CDR3 protein: CASRGDRGHEQYF. For the CDR3, the DNA is TGTGCCAGTAGGGGGGACAGGGGCCACGAGCAGTACTTC.

The genes are TRBV6-5 and TRBJ1-1; 8 bases match TRBD1. The CDR3 consists of 14 residues. Germline V gives CDR1 MNHEY, CDR2 SVGAGI. V lost 5 bases and J lost 4; bases outside the gene matches: 6. The chain's CDR3 is CASSGQGGGTEAFF. CDR3 in DNA: TGTGCCAGCAGTGGACAGGGAGGGGGCACTGAAGCTTTCTTT.

The chain joins TRBV6-5 to TRBJ2-1; 8 nucleotides agree with TRBD2. The germline V gene encodes CDR1 MNHEY and CDR2 SVGAGI. Losses at the gene ends were 8 bases for V and 3 bases for J; bases not matched to a gene: 6. CDR3 length: 14 amino acids. The CDR3 here is CASRVAGNYNEQFF. DNA for the CDR3: TGTGCCAGCCGAGTAGCGGGGAACTACAATGAGCAGTTCTTC.